The T cell receptor (beta chain) described here comes from a study of human T cells and chemical hapten exposure. Germline lookup yields CDR1 SGHNT and CDR2 YYREEE (reference sequence). V lost 4 bases to trimming and J lost 8 bases, with 21 bases between them. The CDR3 consists of 16 residues. As the library was built, unique molecular identifiers were attached to individual cDNA molecules. TCRdb re-called the RACE reads with MiXCR, one entry per CDR3 protein. The data show roughly 200,000 distinct CDR3 sequences, about a fifth seen once. Time point described: patch test 1, 2 weeks after DPC sensitization. Treatment noted: therapeutic diphenylcyclopropenone sensitization with weekly scalp DPC.

This sequence was found in a woman aged 45-65 years with alopecia areata. Some clones in this sample may be carry-over from other donors' samples. Sample: whole blood, taken in connection with sensitization to the hapten diphenylcyclopropenone (DPC). This chain links TRBV5-4 with TRBJ2-2; maybe TRBD1 (6 bases). CDR3 amino acids: CASSRRPPGTPGELFF. The DNA for the CDR3 is TGTGCCAGCAGCCGGCGGCCACCAGGGACACCGGGGGAGCTGTTTTTT.